This TCR beta chain was recorded in a study of CD8+ T cells in alopecia areata. Notes on the study in general: Scalp clonality and expanded CD8+ clones among the top 100 showed significant decreases with tofacitinib.

Concerning this clone: Antigen specificity is unknown.

The CDR3 runs to 14 residues. Germline lookup yields CDR1 SEHNR and CDR2 FQNEAQ (reference sequence). Deletions cut 3 bases from V and 8 bases from J, with 13 bases between. As for treatment: oral pan-JAK inhibitor, 5-10 mg twice daily. Sequencing relied on a cDNA template that was reverse transcribed from extracted RNA. Only in-frame clones appear in the TCRdb table, and some are missing; sequencing was by immunoSEQ multiplex PCR. The repertoire holds 200,000 to 250,000 clones, with less than 65% as singletons. The rearrangement joins TRBV7-9 to TRBJ1-4; no reliable D call. This TCR came from a human donor with alopecia areata. The sample was CD4+ T cells sorted from blood, taken at week 4, from a patient treated with tofacitinib. The CDR3 nucleotides are TGTGCCAGCAGCTTGAGCTCCCCTGTAGAAAAACTGTTTTTT. Its protein product is CASSLSSPVEKLFF.